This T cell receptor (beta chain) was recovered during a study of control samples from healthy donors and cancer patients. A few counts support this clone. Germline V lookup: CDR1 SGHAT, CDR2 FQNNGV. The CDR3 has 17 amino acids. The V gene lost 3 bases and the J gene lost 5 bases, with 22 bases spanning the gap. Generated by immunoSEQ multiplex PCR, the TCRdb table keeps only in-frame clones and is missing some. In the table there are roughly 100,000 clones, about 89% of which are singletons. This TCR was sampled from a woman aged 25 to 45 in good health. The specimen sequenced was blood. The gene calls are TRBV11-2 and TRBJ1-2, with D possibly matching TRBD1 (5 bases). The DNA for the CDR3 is TGTGCCAGCAGCTTGGCTCGTCGGGGGACCTCGGGGTATGGCTACACCTTC. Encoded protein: CASSLARRGTSGYGYTF.